This TCR beta chain was sequenced for a study of T cell repertoires in cytomegalovirus infection. Across the study: Indicated by public TCR beta signatures were CMV infection and matching HLA type. Overall study findings and caveats: The response measured ex vivo was dominated by TCR beta clonotypes (HLA-C-restricted and CMV-specific).

This clonotype was recorded a few times. The antigen remains undetermined. TCRdb used MiXCR to reprocess the reads, holding one entry per CDR3 protein. The sample shows more than 650,000 distinct CDR3 sequences, 35% of them seen only once. Sequenced sample: PBMCs. This TCR came from a human donor in good health (CMV status not recorded). Some clones in this sample may be carry-over from other donors' samples.

The CDR3 DNA reads as TGTGCCAGCAGTCCCCTGGAGGCGACCCAGTACTTC. This codes for CASSPLEATQYF. V is TRBV28 and J is TRBJ2-5; D may be TRBD2 (5 bases). The germline gives CDR1 MDHEN, CDR2 SYDVKM. Trimming shortened V by 5 bases and J by 7 bases, and 11 bases separated the two germline ends. The CDR3 totals 12 residues.